This is a list of T cell receptor beta chains from one sample in a study of cytomegalovirus exposure and HLA in healthy donors. Clones were read by immunoSEQ multiplex PCR, and TCRdb kept only the in-frame ones, dropping some. This sample has almost 200,000 clones, with around three quarters found just once. Sequences were obtained from PBMCs. The source is a man aged 25 to 45 in good health and CMV-seronegative. Each CDR3 is given with its conserved first and last residue. A D gene is named only where the DNA matches it firmly. Rows may omit the clone size; those that give it use once, few, many or a size class.

d_call,j_call,clone_size,v_call,cdr3_aa,cdr3_nt
-,TRBJ2-7,-,TRBV15,CATSRTSYEQYF,TGTGCCACCAGCAGAACGAGCTACGAGCAGTACTTC
-,TRBJ2-3,-,TRBV11-2,CASSLAPRADTQYF,TGTGCCAGCAGCTTAGCCCCGCGGGCAGATACGCAGTATTTT
-,TRBJ2-6,-,TRBV6-5,CASSYGQKAGANVLTF,TGTGCCAGCAGTTATGGACAAAAGGCTGGGGCCAACGTCCTGACTTTC
-,TRBJ2-5,-,TRBV6-6,CASASGAETQYF,TGTGCCAGCGCCTCAGGGGCGGAGACCCAGTACTTC
TRBD1,TRBJ1-2,-,TRBV6-1,CASSQAPGGYGYTF,TGTGCCAGCAGTCAAGCCCCAGGGGGTTATGGCTACACCTTC
TRBD1,TRBJ2-1,-,TRBV11-2,CASSPLRGLNEQFF,TGTGCCAGCAGTCCACTTAGGGGGCTCAATGAGCAGTTCTTC
TRBD2,TRBJ2-7,-,TRBV10-1,CASSEGGLAGDYEQYF,TGCGCCAGCAGTGAGGGCGGACTAGCGGGAGATTACGAGCAGTACTTC
TRBD2,TRBJ2-1,-,TRBV6-5,CASGRGSSYNEQFF,TGTGCCAGCGGTCGCGGGAGTTCTTACAATGAGCAGTTCTTC
-,TRBJ1-4,few,TRBV27,CASRPITGQPEKLFF,TGTGCCAGCAGGCCCATTACGGGACAACCCGAAAAACTGTTTTTT
-,TRBJ1-1,once,TRBV27,CASSFIEAQGKVTEAFF,TGTGCCAGCAGTTTCATCGAAGCGCAGGGGAAGGTTACTGAAGCTTTCTTT
-,TRBJ2-3,-,TRBV2,CANTRKDRLSTDTQYF,TGTGCCAACACGCGGAAAGACAGGCTGAGCACAGATACGCAGTATTTT
TRBD2,TRBJ2-7,-,TRBV4-1,CASSQGVAGGYEQYF,TGCGCCAGCAGCCAAGGCGTAGCGGGAGGGTACGAGCAGTACTTC
-,TRBJ2-7,-,TRBV7-9,CASSSGREGRSYEQYF,TGTGCCAGCAGCTCCGGGAGAGAGGGGAGGTCCTACGAGCAGTACTTC
-,TRBJ1-5,-,TRBV21-1,CASSSRDRHNQPQHF,TGTGCCAGCAGCTCCCGGGACAGGCACAATCAGCCCCAGCATTTT
TRBD2,TRBJ2-1,-,TRBV14,CASSLPTSGFNEQFF,TGTGCCAGCAGCCTCCCGACTAGCGGGTTCAATGAGCAGTTCTTC
-,TRBJ2-7,few,TRBV20-1,CRAGTTYEQYF,TGCAGGGCCGGGACAACCTACGAGCAGTACTTC
TRBD1,TRBJ2-7,once,TRBV2,CASSEYRGHPNEQYF,TGTGCCAGCAGTGAGTACAGGGGGCATCCTAACGAGCAGTACTTC
-,TRBJ2-7,once,TRBV27,CASSFNGDAYEQYF,TGTGCCAGCAGTTTTAACGGGGATGCCTACGAGCAGTACTTC
TRBD1,TRBJ2-7,once,TRBV5-5,CASSATGLVTYEQYF,TGTGCCAGCAGCGCGACAGGGTTAGTAACCTACGAGCAGTACTTC
-,TRBJ2-7,-,TRBV6-5,CASRATGTPHEQYF,TGTGCCAGCAGGGCGACGGGAACCCCCCACGAGCAGTACTTC
-,TRBJ1-2,-,TRBV6-5,CASSSQGGGNYGYTF,TGTGCCAGCAGTTCCCAGGGAGGAGGGAACTATGGCTACACCTTC
TRBD1,TRBJ1-3,few,TRBV28,CASSLPGQGKDTIYF,TGTGCCAGCAGTCTTCCGGGACAGGGGAAGGACACCATATATTTT